What follows are 28 T cell receptor beta chains derived from one specimen sequenced in a study of liver allograft versus peripheral blood T cells. Study-level background: Recipients' peripheral blood served as the comparator for T cell receptor repertoires in transplanted livers.

From the reads, TCRdb called clonotypes with MiXCR, one entry per CDR3 protein. The sample holds thousands of distinct CDR3 sequences, roughly 22% seen once. The origin of the receptors is a human patient who had a liver transplant. Some T cells may be transferred from the graft donor.

This clonotype showed up many times. J is TRBJ2-5 and V is TRBV5-6, with D perhaps TRBD1 or TRBD2 (5 bases each). Trimming took 0 bases from V and 3 from J, leaving 6 bases between them. The germline CDR1 and CDR2 sequences are SGHDT and YYEEEE. This CDR3 has 13 amino acids. CDR3 amino acids: CASSLGDEETQYF. CDR3 nucleotide sequence: TGTGCCAGCAGCTTGGGGGACGAAGAGACCCAGTACTTC.

This clonotype was seen only a few times. V and J are TRBV7-2 and TRBJ1-2; TRBD1 matches at 7 bases. With 2 bases clipped from V and 6 bases from J, the junction kept 9 bases outside the gene matches. Germline assignment: CDR1 SGHTA and CDR2 FQGNSA. CDR3 length: 15 residues. DNA of the CDR3: TGTGCCAGCAGCTTATACCATCAGGGGGGCGATGGCTACACCTTC. It yields the protein CASSLYHQGGDGYTF.

This chain links TRBV20-1 with TRBJ2-7; the match to TRBD1 covers 8 bases. This CDR3 spans 12 amino acids. V gave up 6 bases and J gave up 3 bases; unmatched junction bases: 4. CDR1 and CDR2 (germline): DFQATT, SNEGSKA (reference sequence). DNA for the CDR3: TGCAGTGCCTCCGACAGGGGCTACGAGCAGTACTTC. Translation: CSASDRGYEQYF.

This clonotype was seen many times. This rearrangement joins TRBV7-9 to TRBJ1-4; TRBD1 matches at 9 bases. The trim removed 5 bases at V and 3 bases at J, leaving 4 bases unmatched. The CDR3 sequence is 15 residues long. Germline V gene lookup returns CDR1 SEHNR and CDR2 FQNEAQ (reference sequence). The CDR3 DNA sequence: TGTGCCAGCAGCCCTAGGGACAGGGCTAATGAAAAACTGTTTTTT. It yields the protein CASSPRDRANEKLFF. The full variable domain, with the rest looked up from reference TRBV7-9 and TRBJ1-4, is DTGVSQNPRHKITKRGQNVTFRCDPISEHNRLYWYRQTLGQGPEFLTYFQNEAQLEKSRLLSDRFSAERPKGSFSTLEIQRTEQGDSAMYLCASSPRDRANEKLFFGSGTQLSVL.

This clonotype is termed medium-sized. V usage is TRBV9 and J usage is TRBJ2-1, with no clear D. Germline V gene sequence: CDR1 SGDLS, CDR2 YYNGEE. Trimming cost V 4 bases and J 6 bases, with 8 bases left between them. This CDR3 has 12 residues. The CDR3 DNA follows: TGTGCCAGCAGCAAGGATCTCAATGAGCAGTTCTTC. The encoded protein is CASSKDLNEQFF.

The genes are TRBV7-9 and TRBJ1-1; D unclear. This CDR3 is 12 amino acids long. Trimming left V 2 bases short and J 11 bases short, with 12 bases between. Germline loops: CDR1 SEHNR, CDR2 FQNEAQ (reference sequence). As DNA, the CDR3 is TGTGCCAGCAGCTTATGGGGAAGTTCGGCTTTCTTT. It encodes CASSLWGSSAFF.

The table lists this clonotype with a count of one. Given a much more abundant clone one base away, this may be a read error. The chain has TRBV6-5 and TRBJ2-1; maybe TRBD2 (5 bases). Germline lookup yields CDR1 MNHEY and CDR2 SVGAGI. The length of the CDR3 is 13 residues. V was shortened by 10 bases and J by 6 bases, with 16 bases between the two germline ends. The CDR3, as DNA: TGTGCCAACACAAGCGGACCAGGCAATGAGCAGTTCTTC. Translating it yields CANTSGPGNEQFF.

The chain combines TRBV7-3 with TRBJ2-1; 16 nucleotides agree with TRBD2. The CDR3 is 19 residues long. The V gene's germline CDR1 is SGHTA and CDR2 FQGTGA. The trim removed 4 bases at V and 4 bases at J, leaving 10 bases unmatched. The CDR3 spells CASSSMGLAGGPAYNEQFF. Here the CDR3 DNA reads TGTGCCAGCAGCTCCATGGGACTAGCGGGAGGGCCGGCTTACAATGAGCAGTTCTTC.

This clonotype is medium-sized within its sample. V usage is TRBV6-5 and J usage is TRBJ2-1; 14 bases are shared with TRBD2. The CDR3 spans 16 residues. The V gene end was trimmed by 2 bases and the J gene end by 10 bases; junction bases not matched to a gene: 7. The germline V gene has CDR1 MNHEY and CDR2 SVGAGI. The CDR3 reads CASSYTGLAGGHEQFF. CDR3 bases: TGTGCCAGCAGTTACACCGGACTAGCGGGAGGCCACGAGCAGTTCTTC.

In this sample, this clonotype is medium-sized (0.01 to 0.1%). J is TRBJ2-5 and V is TRBV6-1, with 9 bases fitting TRBD2. The CDR3 runs 15 residues. Germline values: CDR1 MNHNS, CDR2 SASEGT. Losses at the gene ends were 6 bases for V and 2 bases for J; bases not matched to a gene: 7. The CDR3 sequence is CASRLILAGQETQYF. CDR3 sequence (DNA): TGTGCCAGCAGATTAATCCTAGCGGGGCAAGAGACCCAGTACTTC.

Details on this clonotype: Being one base from a much bigger clone, this may be a read error. The chain uses TRBV6-6 and TRBJ1-3, with 7 bases identical to TRBD1. This CDR3 has 13 residues. CDR1 is MNHNY and CDR2 is SVGAGI in the germline V gene (reference sequence). Trimming took 6 bases from V and 8 from J; bases not matched to a gene: 7. CDR3 loop: CASRDRVVDTIYF. CDR3 DNA sequence: TGTGCCAGCAGAGACAGGGTGGTGGACACCATATATTTT.

The J gene is TRBJ2-7, the V gene TRBV29-1, with D tentatively TRBD1 (5 bases). Germline CDR1 and CDR2: SQVTM and ANQGSEA. Trimming took off 4 bases at V and 7 bases at J, with 20 bases between the two ends. The CDR3 spans 14 residues. CDR3 sequence: CSVGHWTHPGEQYF. The DNA for the CDR3 is TGCAGCGTTGGGCATTGGACCCACCCAGGGGAGCAGTACTTC.

This clonotype showed up just a few times. The chain has TRBV20-1 and TRBJ2-5; TRBD1 aligns across 8 bases. V lost 6 bases, J lost 5 bases, and 5 bases stayed unmatched. This CDR3 contains 12 residues. Germline CDR1 reads DFQATT; CDR2 reads SNEGSKA (reference sequence). As DNA, the CDR3 is TGCAGTGCGACAGGGGTGGACGAGACCCAGTACTTC. Its translation: CSATGVDETQYF.

This clonotype showed up just a few times. V gene TRBV18 combines with J gene TRBJ1-6; 7 nucleotides line up with TRBD1. The trim removed 0 bases at V and 10 bases at J, leaving 6 bases unmatched. Per the germline V gene, CDR1 is KGHSH and CDR2 is LQKENI. This CDR3 region has 15 residues. Here the CDR3 reads CASSPPVTGKSPLHF. In DNA form, the CDR3 reads TGTGCCAGCTCACCACCAGTGACAGGGAAATCACCCCTCCACTTT.

As regards this clonotype: A read error may be the cause here, since a much bigger clone is one base away. Here the CDR3 omits its conserved ending phenylalanine or tryptophan, so a read error is the likely source. No DNA is shown, since the ends of the CDR3 on it are uncertain; the CDR3 is the one TCRdb lists. The genes are TRBV28 and TRBJ1-2; the D call in the table, TRBD1, was not verified against the DNA. Counting both end residues, the CDR3 totals 12 amino acids. Germline V gives CDR1 MDHEN, CDR2 SYDVKM. CDR3 region: CVSSLSAGQTRL.

The V gene is TRBV20-1, the J gene TRBJ2-3; 8 nucleotides agree with TRBD2. The CDR3 sequence is 18 residues long. V shed 3 bases, J shed 1 base, and the junction held 15 bases outside the gene matches. CDR1 is DFQATT, CDR2 SNEGSKA, per germline (reference sequence). DNA of the CDR3: TGCAGTGCTAGTAGGGGTGTGGGAGCGGGGGCCGGCACAGATACGCAGTATTTT. Protein sequence: CSASRGVGAGAGTDTQYF.

By proportion, this clonotype is medium-sized (0.01 to 0.1%). The chain couples TRBV29-1 to TRBJ2-5; 9 bases agree with TRBD2. Germline V gene data show CDR1 as SQVTM and CDR2 as ANQGSEA. The CDR3 spans 14 residues. V was pared by 6 bases and J by 5 bases, with 10 bases of the junction left unmatched. In nucleotides, the CDR3 is TGCAGCGTAGCCGCGGGGGGGCCGACGGAGACCCAGTACTTC. Translated: CSVAAGGPTETQYF. The full variable domain, in which reference TRBV29-1 and TRBJ2-5 provide the parts outside the CDR3, is SAVISQKPSRDICQRGTSLTIQCQVDSQVTMMFWYRQQPGQSLTLIATANQGSEATYESGFVIDKFPISRPNLTFSTLTVSNMSPEDSSIYLCSVAAGGPTETQYFGPGTRLLVL.

This clonotype is deemed medium-sized. The chain employs TRBV27 and TRBJ1-5; maybe TRBD1 (5 bases). Germline assignment: CDR1 MNHEY and CDR2 SMNVEV (reference sequence). V lost 5 bases and J lost 0, with 14 bases in between. The CDR3 spans 16 residues. The DNA for the CDR3 is TGTGCCAGCAGTCTGCTGGGCGGACATAGCAATCAGCCCCAGCATTTT. Protein product: CASSLLGGHSNQPQHF.

This clonotype was observed a few times. The genes are TRBV11-1 and TRBJ2-1; D is uncertain. V dropped 6 bases and J dropped 6 bases, with 12 bases sitting between them. The CDR3 is 13 amino acids. Germline-derived CDR1 and CDR2 are SGHAT and FQDESV (reference sequence). Here the CDR3 reads CASRLSRSNEQFF. CDR3 coding DNA: TGTGCCAGCAGGTTGTCTAGATCCAATGAGCAGTTCTTC.

V gene TRBV6-1 combines with J gene TRBJ1-4; 7 positions agree with TRBD1. V dropped 6 bases and J dropped 5; count of bases not matched to a gene: 18. The CDR3 runs 18 residues. Germline CDR1 is MNHNS and CDR2 is SASEGT. The CDR3, as DNA: TGTGCCAGCAGGCTAGGGGGGACAGTTTTTTTGGGCAATGAAAAACTGTTTTTT. The encoded protein is CASRLGGTVFLGNEKLFF.

This clonotype appeared many times. The rearrangement uses TRBV6-1 and TRBJ2-3, with TRBD1 as a possible D gene (6 bases). In germline, CDR1 is MNHNS, CDR2 SASEGT. Trimming took off 7 bases at V and 0 bases at J, with 11 bases between the two ends. The CDR3 covers 14 residues. The CDR3 here is CASTGTLSTDTQYF. In nucleotides, the CDR3 is TGTGCCAGCACCGGGACACTCAGCACAGATACGCAGTATTTT.

V is TRBV28 and J is TRBJ1-6; 10 bases are shared with TRBD1. J gave up 7 bases and V 2 bases, and 17 bases lay outside the gene matches. This CDR3 spans 20 amino acids. In germline, CDR1 is MDHEN, CDR2 SYDVKM. The CDR3 is CASSLGGDRGYQGLNSPLHF. The CDR3 bases are TGTGCCAGCAGTTTAGGTGGGGACAGGGGCTACCAGGGACTGAATTCACCCCTCCACTTT.

This clonotype is labeled medium-sized. In nucleotides, the CDR3 is TGTGCCAGGGGATGTACAGGGGCCGCGCAGCAGTACTTC. Protein sequence: CARGCTGAAQQYF. V usage is TRBV28 and J usage is TRBJ2-7, with 7 bases lining up with TRBD1. The ends lost 9 bases at V and 8 bases at J; junction bases unmatched: 13. This CDR3 spans 13 amino acids. In germline, CDR1 is MDHEN, CDR2 SYDVKM.

This clonotype was recorded once. This may stem from a read error, because a much larger clone lies one nucleotide away. The J gene is TRBJ1-6, the V gene TRBV19; TRBD1 is a possible D gene (6 bases). Looked up from germline, CDR1 is LNHDA and CDR2 is SQIVND (reference sequence). CDR3 length: 15 amino acids. The CDR3 region has the DNA TGTACCAGTAGTACGGGAGGGGGCTATAATTCACCCCTCCACTTT. Its translation is CTSSTGGGYNSPLHF.

By sample fraction, this clonotype is medium-sized. This chain uses TRBV19 with TRBJ1-6; 9 nucleotides line up with TRBD1. Germline assignment: CDR1 LNHDA and CDR2 SQIVND (reference sequence). J lost 6 bases, V lost 4 bases, and 4 bases had no gene match. The CDR3 loop spans 15 amino acids. CDR3 bases: TGTGCCAGTAGTACCCTGACAGGGGGTAATTCACCCCTCCACTTT. Protein sequence: CASSTLTGGNSPLHF. The full variable domain, with the rest looked up from reference TRBV19 and TRBJ1-6, is DGGITQSPKYLFRKEGQNVTLSCEQNLNHDAMYWYRQDPGQGLRLIYYSQIVNDFQKGDIAEGYSVSREKKESFPLTVTSAQKNPTAFYLCASSTLTGGNSPLHFGNGTRLTVT.

The chain has TRBV5-4 and TRBJ1-5; unclear D gene. Germline lookup yields CDR1 SGHNT and CDR2 YYREEE (reference sequence). The CDR3 is 18 amino acids. With 2 bases removed from V and 2 bases from J, the gap between germline ends came to 20 bases. Written as DNA, the CDR3 is TGTGCCAGCAGCTTAGGAGGAATTGGCGTGGGTGGCAATCAGCCCCAGCATTTT. Translating gives CASSLGGIGVGGNQPQHF.

The rearrangement links TRBV7-9 to TRBJ1-4; 7 bases are shared with TRBD1. V lost 5 bases, J lost 8 bases, and 11 bases stayed unmatched. CDR3 length: 15 amino acids. CDR1 is SEHNR, CDR2 FQNEAQ, per germline (reference sequence). The CDR3 is CASSPPTGKGEKLFF. In DNA, the CDR3 is TGTGCCAGCAGCCCGCCGACAGGGAAGGGAGAAAAACTGTTTTTT.

The chain is built from TRBV19 and TRBJ1-4, with unresolved D. Germline loops: CDR1 LNHDA, CDR2 SQIVND (reference sequence). Deletions cut 5 bases from V and 7 bases from J, with 14 bases between. CDR3 length: 14 amino acids. The CDR3 protein is CASSRGRTSEKLFF. CDR3 bases: TGTGCCAGTAGTCGGGGTAGAACTTCTGAAAAACTGTTTTTT.